The 30 T cell receptor beta chains below come from one sample, sequenced in a study of blood T cell repertoires in COVID-19. The assay was immunoSEQ multiplex PCR, and TCRdb's table has in-frame clones only and misses some. The repertoire has 15,000 or so clones, roughly 92% of them found once; the top ten carry about 8%. The sample was peripheral blood. These receptors all come from a human donor with active COVID-19. The donor label of this sample is uncertain.

J is TRBJ1-1 and V is TRBV19, with 8 bases identical to TRBD1. V shed 7 bases, J shed 1 base, and the junction held 11 bases outside the gene matches. The CDR3 runs to 16 residues. CDR1 and CDR2 from the germline V gene are LNHDA and SQIVND (reference sequence). Written as DNA, the CDR3 is TGTGCCAGTAACGACAGGGGTAGTTTGGGGAACACTGAAGCTTTCTTT. Protein sequence: CASNDRGSLGNTEAFF.

The chain is built from TRBV15 and TRBJ1-1; 9 nucleotides agree with TRBD1. The CDR3 is made up of 13 amino acids. J gave up 14 bases and V 6 bases, and 13 bases lay outside the gene matches. Germline V gene data show CDR1 as LNHNV and CDR2 as YYDKDF (reference sequence). The CDR3 region has the DNA TGTGCCACCAGTAGGACAGGGGAGTATCCTGCCTTCTTT. This encodes CATSRTGEYPAFF.

This chain links TRBV2 with TRBJ1-2; TRBD1 matches 8 bases. CDR3 size: 13 residues. Unmatched junction bases numbered 4, after V lost 9 bases and J lost 1 base. Germline CDR1 reads SNHLY; CDR2 reads FYNNEI. CDR3 DNA sequence: TGTGCCAGAGGGACAGGACGTAACTATGGCTACACCTTC. Protein product: CARGTGRNYGYTF.

V is TRBV3-1 (or the pseudogene TRBV3-2) and J is TRBJ2-1; 8 nucleotides align to TRBD1. This CDR3 region has 13 residues. V trimming: 2 bases; J trimming: 10 bases; junction bases outside the gene matches: 4. CDR1 LGHDT and CDR2 YNNKEL come from the germline V gene (reference sequence). Here the CDR3 DNA reads TGTGCCAGCAGCCAACACAGGGGGAACGAGCAGTTCTTC. The encoded protein is CASSQHRGNEQFF.

V is TRBV7-2 and J is TRBJ2-7; TRBD2 matches at 13 bases. CDR3 length: 17 residues. Germline loops: CDR1 SGHTA, CDR2 FQGNSA. V dropped 5 bases and J dropped 2; count of bases not matched to a gene: 9. In DNA form, the CDR3 reads TGTGCCAGCAGCACCCGGACTAGCGGGGGTCCTCCCTACGAGCAGTACTTC. Translated: CASSTRTSGGPPYEQYF. Full variable domain (remainder filled in from reference TRBV7-2 and TRBJ2-7): GAGVSQSPSNKVTEKGKDVELRCDPISGHTALYWYRQSLGQGLEFLIYFQGNSAPDKSGLPSDRFSAERTGGSVSTLTIQRTQQEDSAVYLCASSTRTSGGPPYEQYFGPGTRLTVT.

This clone appeared a single time. CDR3 sequence: CASGRGGTDTQYF. In DNA, the CDR3 is TGCGCCAGCGGCAGGGGAGGGACAGATACGCAGTATTTT. The chain has TRBV10-1 and TRBJ2-3, with a tentative D call TRBD2 (7 bases). Germline lookup yields CDR1 WNHNN and CDR2 SYGVQD (reference sequence). The V end lost 8 bases, the J end lost 3 bases, and 12 bases lay between the germline ends. This CDR3 spans 13 amino acids.

The chain recombines TRBV12-3 or TRBV12-4 with TRBJ2-5; 9 bases are shared with TRBD1. The CDR3 runs 13 residues. V shed 6 bases, J shed 5 bases, and the junction held 4 bases outside the gene matches. The CDR3 loop is CASRRTGAETQYF. The CDR3 DNA sequence: TGTGCCAGCAGAAGGACAGGGGCTGAGACCCAGTACTTC.

This rearrangement joins TRBV19 to TRBJ2-1; 9 nucleotides align to TRBD2. This CDR3 is 16 amino acids long. Germline V gene lookup returns CDR1 LNHDA and CDR2 SQIVND (reference sequence). Unmatched junction bases numbered 5, after V lost 5 bases and J lost 0 bases. The CDR3 is CASSQLAGNSYNEQFF. The DNA for the CDR3 is TGTGCCAGTAGTCAGCTAGCGGGAAACTCCTACAATGAGCAGTTCTTC.

This chain connects TRBV11-2 to TRBJ2-7; 8 bases match TRBD2. The V gene end was trimmed by 5 bases and the J gene end by 5 bases; junction bases not matched to a gene: 11. Germline values: CDR1 SGHAT, CDR2 FQNNGV. This CDR3 has 15 amino acids. The CDR3 sequence: CASSPPAGVVHEQYF. The CDR3 region has the DNA TGTGCCAGCAGCCCCCCAGCGGGGGTGGTGCACGAGCAGTACTTC.

This rearrangement joins TRBV6-6 to TRBJ2-7, with 10 nucleotides matching TRBD2. This CDR3 has 15 residues. V was pared by 7 bases and J by 7 bases, with 13 bases of the junction left unmatched. Per germline, CDR1 MNHNY and CDR2 SVGAGI (reference sequence). Here the CDR3 reads CASTQKLAGVIEQYF. DNA of the CDR3: TGTGCCAGCACCCAGAAGCTAGCGGGAGTGATTGAGCAGTACTTC.

The genes are TRBV5-6 and TRBJ2-7, with 9 bases fitting TRBD1. The germline V gene has CDR1 SGHDT and CDR2 YYEEEE. V trimming: 0 bases; J trimming: 5 bases; junction bases outside the gene matches: 3. The CDR3 is 14 amino acids. In nucleotides, the CDR3 is TGTGCCAGCAGCTTGGTAGGACAGGGGAACGAGCAGTACTTC. Translating gives CASSLVGQGNEQYF.

The chain uses TRBV3-1 (or the pseudogene TRBV3-2) and TRBJ1-2; 7 bases fit TRBD1. This CDR3 has 16 amino acids. Germline-derived CDR1 and CDR2 are LGHDT and YNNKEL (reference sequence). V was pared by 4 bases and J by 5 bases, with 13 bases of the junction left unmatched. CDR3 coding DNA: TGTGCCAGCAGCCCGGGACAGCTAAAAATCGGGTATGGCTACACCTTC. Translating it yields CASSPGQLKIGYGYTF.

This clone has a single count. The rearrangement joins TRBV25-1 to TRBJ2-5; D is undetermined. The V and J ends lost 1 base and 5 bases respectively, with 14 bases between them. Germline-derived CDR1 and CDR2 are MGHDK and SYGVNS. The CDR3 consists of 15 residues. CDR3 residues: CASSELASPAETQYF. The CDR3 DNA is TGTGCCAGCAGTGAATTGGCGTCGCCAGCGGAGACCCAGTACTTC.

The chain combines TRBV5-6 with TRBJ1-2; maybe TRBD1 (6 bases). CDR1 SGHDT and CDR2 YYEEEE come from the germline V gene. The CDR3 contains 13 residues. The V end lost 0 bases, the J end lost 5 bases, and 8 bases lay between the germline ends. The CDR3 protein is CASSLVRGYGYTF. CDR3 DNA: TGTGCCAGCAGCTTGGTCAGGGGATATGGCTACACCTTC.

The J gene is TRBJ2-7, the V gene TRBV19, with 7 bases fitting TRBD2. This CDR3 has 14 amino acids. Per the germline V gene, CDR1 is LNHDA and CDR2 is SQIVND (reference sequence). The V and J ends lost 7 bases and 1 base, in that order; junction bases with no gene match: 7. CDR3 region: CASKRQRGSYEQYF. In nucleotides, the CDR3 is TGTGCCAGTAAGCGCCAGCGGGGATCCTACGAGCAGTACTTC.

This clone has only one observation. This chain joins TRBV4-1 and TRBJ1-4, with no clear D. Germline CDR1 and CDR2: MGHRA and YSYEKL. V was trimmed by 4 bases and J by 0 bases, leaving 9 bases between them. The CDR3 runs to 15 residues. Here the CDR3 reads CASSRRTATNEKLFF. The CDR3 bases are TGCGCCAGCAGCCGGAGGACGGCAACTAATGAAAAACTGTTTTTT.

This sequence joins TRBV24-1 and TRBJ2-7, with 7 nucleotides matching TRBD1. CDR1 KGHDR and CDR2 SFDVKD come from the germline V gene. The V and J ends lost 3 bases and 2 bases, in that order; junction bases with no gene match: 9. CDR3 length: 16 residues. CDR3 residues: CATSDRTGKAAYEQYF. The DNA of the CDR3 is TGTGCCACCAGTGATCGGACAGGAAAAGCCGCCTACGAGCAGTACTTC.

The chain joins TRBV12-5 to TRBJ2-7, with 9 bases aligning to TRBD1. V was pared by 5 bases and J by 1 base, with 6 bases of the junction left unmatched. There are 15 residues in the CDR3. CDR1 and CDR2 (germline): LGHNT, FRNRAP. Here the CDR3 reads CASGPPGQGSYEQYF. The CDR3 DNA reads as TGTGCTAGTGGTCCACCGGGACAGGGATCCTACGAGCAGTACTTC. Full variable domain (rest looked up from reference TRBV12-5 and TRBJ2-7): DARVTQTPRHKVTEMGQEVTMRCQPILGHNTVFWYRQTMMQGLELLAYFRNRAPLDDSGMPKDRFSAEMPDATLATLKIQPSEPRDSAVYFCASGPPGQGSYEQYFGPGTRLTVT.

The chain combines TRBV2 with TRBJ2-3; the match to TRBD2 covers 9 bases. The CDR3 loop spans 16 amino acids. Germline CDR1 is SNHLY and CDR2 is FYNNEI. Trimming took 3 bases from V and 5 from J; bases not matched to a gene: 9. As DNA, the CDR3 is TGTGCCAGCAGTGATGTGGGGACTAGCCTAGTAGATACGCAGTATTTT. As protein: CASSDVGTSLVDTQYF. The full variable domain, completed using reference TRBV2 and TRBJ2-3, is EPEVTQTPSHQVTQMGQEVILRCVPISNHLYFYWYRQILGQKVEFLVSFYNNEISEKSEIFDDQFSVERPDGSNFTLKIRSTKLEDSAMYFCASSDVGTSLVDTQYFGPGTRLTVL.

The chain links TRBV11-2 to TRBJ2-6; maybe TRBD1 (5 bases). Trimming took off 7 bases at V and 0 bases at J, with 16 bases between the two ends. Germline CDR1 and CDR2: SGHAT and FQNNGV. CDR3 length equals 17 residues. In nucleotides, the CDR3 is TGTGCCAGCAAGAGTCACAGGACACCCTCTGGGGCCAACGTCCTGACTTTC. Protein product: CASKSHRTPSGANVLTF.

CDR3 protein: CASRRKGARGTDTQYF. The CDR3 DNA reads TGTGCCAGCAGACGGAAGGGGGCGCGGGGCACAGATACGCAGTATTTT. This chain connects TRBV5-4 to TRBJ2-3, with 7 positions matching TRBD1. The CDR3 is 16 amino acids. J lost 1 base, V lost 5 bases, and 10 bases had no gene match. Germline loops: CDR1 SGHNT, CDR2 YYREEE (reference sequence).

The table lists this clone with a count of one. V usage is TRBV5-4 and J usage is TRBJ2-7, with a tentative D call TRBD2 (5 bases). Deletions cut 4 bases from V and 1 base from J, with 9 bases between. The CDR3 runs 13 residues. Germline V CDR1 and CDR2: SGHNT, YYREEE (reference sequence). This CDR3 is CASSQRTSYEQYF. The CDR3 coding sequence is TGTGCCAGCAGCCAGCGGACTTCCTACGAGCAGTACTTC.

This sequence joins TRBV27 and TRBJ2-3; tentative D call: TRBD2 (6 bases). Deletions cut 8 bases from V and 2 bases from J, with 17 bases between. The CDR3 loop spans 15 amino acids. Germline loops: CDR1 MNHEY, CDR2 SMNVEV (reference sequence). CDR3 loop: CASGRGAFLTDTQYF. CDR3 nucleotide sequence: TGTGCCAGCGGCCGCGGGGCGTTCCTCACAGATACGCAGTATTTT.

This clone was seen only once. The V call is TRBV27, the J call TRBJ2-7; the match to TRBD2 covers 10 bases. V shed 4 bases, J shed 5 bases, and the junction held 8 bases outside the gene matches. Germline assignment: CDR1 MNHEY and CDR2 SMNVEV (reference sequence). CDR3 length: 15 amino acids. CDR3 nucleotides: TGTGCCAGCAGTTCGCCTAGCGGGAGTACCCACGAGCAGTACTTC. It is translated as CASSSPSGSTHEQYF.

This sequence joins TRBV18 and TRBJ1-6; maybe TRBD1 (6 bases). V dropped 4 bases and J dropped 6 bases, with 16 bases sitting between them. This CDR3 is 16 amino acids long. Germline V gives CDR1 KGHSH, CDR2 LQKENI. The CDR3 sequence: CASSLLDSRLNSPLHF. The CDR3 coding sequence is TGTGCCAGCTCACTATTGGACAGCAGGCTTAATTCACCCCTCCACTTT. The complete variable domain, with remaining parts taken from reference TRBV18 and TRBJ1-6, reads NAGVMQNPRHLVRRRGQEARLRCSPMKGHSHVYWYRQLPEEGLKFMVYLQKENIIDESGMPKERFSAEFPKEGPSILRIQQVVRGDSAAYFCASSLLDSRLNSPLHFGNGTRLTVT.

This clone was recorded once. The rearrangement joins TRBV5-4 to TRBJ2-3; TRBD2 aligns across 10 bases. CDR1 is SGHNT, CDR2 YYREEE, per germline (reference sequence). The CDR3 loop spans 14 amino acids. V was pared by 0 bases and J by 8 bases, with 3 bases of the junction left unmatched. The CDR3 region is CASSLERGGSTQYF. The CDR3 DNA reads TGTGCCAGCAGCTTGGAGCGGGGGGGCTCTACGCAGTATTTT.

V and J are TRBV6-1 and TRBJ1-5; 10 bases match TRBD1. Germline V gene sequence: CDR1 MNHNS, CDR2 SASEGT. The V segment lost 4 bases and the J segment 5 bases; nucleotides outside the gene matches: 8. The CDR3 sequence is 16 residues long. The CDR3 reads CASSATGGAAHQPQHF. CDR3 in DNA: TGTGCCAGCAGTGCGACAGGGGGCGCGGCCCATCAGCCCCAGCATTTT.

V and J are TRBV19 and TRBJ2-7, with TRBD1 matching 7 bases. J was trimmed by 3 bases and V by 6 bases; bases with no gene match: 5. The length of the CDR3 is 13 residues. Germline V gives CDR1 LNHDA, CDR2 SQIVND (reference sequence). CDR3: CASSPGTDYEQYF. In nucleotides, the CDR3 is TGTGCCAGTAGCCCTGGGACAGACTACGAGCAGTACTTC.

A single count supports this clone. The genes are TRBV6-2 or TRBV6-3 and TRBJ2-3; 9 nucleotides match TRBD2. Germline CDR1 MNHEY, CDR2 SVGEGT. CDR3 length: 15 amino acids. V lost 5 bases to trimming and J lost 4 bases; unmatched junction nucleotides: 7. The CDR3 sequence: CASSPGLAPSDTQYF. The CDR3 DNA sequence: TGTGCCAGCAGTCCAGGACTAGCGCCGTCAGATACGCAGTATTTT.

The chain uses TRBV19 and TRBJ2-7; 11 bases are shared with TRBD1. CDR1 and CDR2 (germline): LNHDA, SQIVND (reference sequence). CDR3 length: 15 amino acids. Trimming took 7 bases from V and 4 from J; bases not matched to a gene: 9. The CDR3 DNA follows: TGTGCCAGTAACCCCGGGACAGGGGGTTTTTACGAGCAGTACTTC. It yields the protein CASNPGTGGFYEQYF.